This is a list of T cell receptor beta chains from one sample in a study of T cells in Graves' hyperthyroidism and ophthalmopathy. TCRdb analysed the multiplex PCR reads with MiXCR anew, one entry per CDR3 protein. This sample yields some 760,000 distinct CDR3 sequences, of which 14% are seen a single time; 10% to 13% belongs to the top ten. The sample consisted of blood. These receptor sequences come from a woman between 18 and 29 years old with Graves' hyperthyroidism. Both conserved end residues are part of each CDR3. The order of the fields is J gene, V gene, D gene, clone size, CDR3 protein, CDR3 DNA. D genes are given only for firm matches. The size field is filled for only some rows; it gives once, few, many or a size class.

j_call: TRBJ1-6; v_call: TRBV6-1; d_call: .; clone_size: .; cdr3_aa: CASSETSPLHF; cdr3_nt: TGTGCCAGCAGTGAAACATCACCCCTCCACTTT
j_call: TRBJ1-1; v_call: TRBV6-1; d_call: TRBD1; clone_size: many; cdr3_aa: CASSRPSTGDTEAFF; cdr3_nt: TGTGCCAGCAGTCGACCGTCGACAGGGGACACTGAAGCTTTCTTT
j_call: TRBJ1-4; v_call: TRBV6-5; d_call: TRBD1; clone_size: .; cdr3_aa: CASSYSTGTGYEKLFF; cdr3_nt: TGTGCCAGCAGTTACTCCACCGGGACAGGGTATGAAAAACTGTTTTTT
j_call: TRBJ2-2; v_call: TRBV10-1; d_call: .; clone_size: many; cdr3_aa: CASSERGTPNTGELFF; cdr3_nt: TGCGCCAGCAGCGAAAGGGGGACTCCGAACACCGGGGAGCTGTTTTTT
j_call: TRBJ1-6; v_call: TRBV2; d_call: .; clone_size: many; cdr3_aa: CASSEAWGKAPDSPLHF; cdr3_nt: TGTGCCAGCAGTGAAGCGTGGGGGAAGGCCCCTGATTCACCCCTCCACTTT
j_call: TRBJ1-1; v_call: TRBV5-6; d_call: .; clone_size: many; cdr3_aa: CASILPGQKEAFF; cdr3_nt: TGTGCCAGCATCCTCCCGGGGCAGAAGGAAGCTTTCTTT
j_call: TRBJ2-7; v_call: TRBV5-1; d_call: .; clone_size: many; cdr3_aa: CASSRLGSDLGEQYF; cdr3_nt: TGCGCCAGCAGCCGCCTCGGGTCCGACCTTGGGGAGCAGTACTTC
j_call: TRBJ1-5; v_call: TRBV11-3; d_call: .; clone_size: many; cdr3_aa: CASSSRAGDSNQPQHF; cdr3_nt: TGTGCCAGCAGTTCACGGGCAGGGGATAGCAATCAGCCCCAGCATTTT
j_call: TRBJ2-2; v_call: TRBV7-2; d_call: TRBD2; clone_size: .; cdr3_aa: CASSLGLLAGVGTGELFF; cdr3_nt: TGTGCCAGCAGCTTGGGGTTGCTAGCGGGAGTCGGCACCGGGGAGCTGTTTTTT
j_call: TRBJ2-5; v_call: TRBV28; d_call: .; clone_size: many; cdr3_aa: CASSRPLDFQETQYF; cdr3_nt: TGTGCCAGCAGTCGACCCTTGGACTTTCAAGAGACCCAGTACTTC
j_call: TRBJ1-1; v_call: TRBV4-1; d_call: TRBD1; clone_size: many; cdr3_aa: CASSQVLGTGGNTEAFF; cdr3_nt: TGCGCCAGCAGCCAAGTGCTGGGGACAGGGGGAAATACTGAAGCTTTCTTT
j_call: TRBJ2-3; v_call: TRBV2; d_call: TRBD2; clone_size: many; cdr3_aa: CASSAFPNSLAGAPSTQYF; cdr3_nt: TGTGCCAGCAGTGCCTTTCCAAATTCACTAGCGGGAGCTCCTAGTACGCAGTATTTT
j_call: TRBJ2-7; v_call: TRBV30; d_call: TRBD2; clone_size: few; cdr3_aa: CAWSSGRTSGVTSSYEQYF; cdr3_nt: TGTGCCTGGAGTAGTGGGAGGACTAGCGGGGTTACTAGCTCCTACGAGCAGTACTTC
j_call: TRBJ2-7; v_call: TRBV28; d_call: TRBD2; clone_size: .; cdr3_aa: CASSPYGRAFFSYEQYF; cdr3_nt: TGTGCCAGCAGCCCATACGGGAGGGCCTTCTTCTCCTACGAGCAGTACTTC
j_call: TRBJ1-3; v_call: TRBV7-3; d_call: .; clone_size: few; cdr3_aa: CASSAGLGNTIYF; cdr3_nt: TGTGCCAGCAGCGCTGGTCTGGGAAACACCATATATTTT
j_call: TRBJ2-7; v_call: TRBV7-9; d_call: TRBD1; clone_size: many; cdr3_aa: CASSLRTGTAEQYF; cdr3_nt: TGTGCCAGCAGCTTACGGACAGGGACCGCCGAGCAGTACTTC
j_call: TRBJ1-5; v_call: TRBV20-1; d_call: .; clone_size: many; cdr3_aa: CSARDAQGLVQPQHF; cdr3_nt: TGCAGTGCTAGAGATGCGCAGGGGTTGGTTCAGCCCCAGCATTTT
j_call: TRBJ2-1; v_call: TRBV7-2; d_call: TRBD2; clone_size: many; cdr3_aa: CASSLGVSGVNEQFF; cdr3_nt: TGTGCCAGCAGCTTAGGGGTTAGCGGGGTCAATGAGCAGTTCTTC
j_call: TRBJ1-2; v_call: TRBV30; d_call: TRBD1; clone_size: many; cdr3_aa: CAWISGLTGANYGYTF; cdr3_nt: TGTGCCTGGATATCCGGTCTTACAGGGGCTAACTATGGCTACACCTTC
j_call: TRBJ1-5; v_call: TRBV5-5; d_call: .; clone_size: many; cdr3_aa: CASSFSGGSGPQHF; cdr3_nt: TGTGCCAGCAGCTTCTCCGGCGGGTCAGGCCCCCAGCATTTT
j_call: TRBJ2-7; v_call: TRBV28; d_call: .; clone_size: few; cdr3_aa: CASFRDRSYEQYF; cdr3_nt: TGTGCCAGTTTCCGGGACCGGTCCTACGAGCAGTACTTC
j_call: TRBJ1-1; v_call: TRBV29-1; d_call: .; clone_size: .; cdr3_aa: CSVEVIEAFF; cdr3_nt: TGCAGCGTTGAAGTCATTGAAGCTTTCTTT
j_call: TRBJ2-1; v_call: TRBV2; d_call: .; clone_size: many; cdr3_aa: CASAYNEQFF; cdr3_nt: TGTGCCAGCGCATACAATGAGCAGTTCTTC